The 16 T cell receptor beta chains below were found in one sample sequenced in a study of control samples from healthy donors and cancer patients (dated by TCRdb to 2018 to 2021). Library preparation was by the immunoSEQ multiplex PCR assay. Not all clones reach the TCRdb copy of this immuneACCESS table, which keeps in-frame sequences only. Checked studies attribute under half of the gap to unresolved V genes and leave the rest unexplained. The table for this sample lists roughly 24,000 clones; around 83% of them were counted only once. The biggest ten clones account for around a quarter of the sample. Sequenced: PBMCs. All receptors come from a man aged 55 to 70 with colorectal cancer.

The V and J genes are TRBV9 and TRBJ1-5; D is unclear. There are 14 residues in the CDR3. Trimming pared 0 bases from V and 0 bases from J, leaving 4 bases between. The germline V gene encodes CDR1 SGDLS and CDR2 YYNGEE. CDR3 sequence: CASSVDGSNQPQHF. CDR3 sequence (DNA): TGTGCCAGCAGCGTAGACGGTAGCAATCAGCCCCAGCATTTT.

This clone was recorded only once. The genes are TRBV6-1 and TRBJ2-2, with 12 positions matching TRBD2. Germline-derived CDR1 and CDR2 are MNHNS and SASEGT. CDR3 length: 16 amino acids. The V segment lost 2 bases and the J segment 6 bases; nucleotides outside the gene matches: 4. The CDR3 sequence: CASSELAGGPPGELFF. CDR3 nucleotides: TGTGCCAGCAGTGAACTAGCGGGGGGGCCTCCCGGGGAGCTGTTTTTT.

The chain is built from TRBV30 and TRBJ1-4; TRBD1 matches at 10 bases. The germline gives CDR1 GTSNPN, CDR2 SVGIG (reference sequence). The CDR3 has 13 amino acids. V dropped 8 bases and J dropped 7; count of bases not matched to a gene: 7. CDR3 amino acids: CAADRDRGEKLFF. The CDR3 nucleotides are TGTGCCGCTGACCGGGACAGGGGTGAAAAACTGTTTTTT.

CDR3 DNA sequence: TGTGCCAGCAGCGCTTCGGGGGGCTCCTACAATGAGCAGTTCTTC. Its protein is CASSASGGSYNEQFF. The chain links TRBV9 to TRBJ2-1; TRBD2 matches 7 bases. This CDR3 comprises 15 residues. Germline CDR1 is SGDLS and CDR2 is YYNGEE. V lost 3 bases to trimming and J lost 0 bases; unmatched junction nucleotides: 3.

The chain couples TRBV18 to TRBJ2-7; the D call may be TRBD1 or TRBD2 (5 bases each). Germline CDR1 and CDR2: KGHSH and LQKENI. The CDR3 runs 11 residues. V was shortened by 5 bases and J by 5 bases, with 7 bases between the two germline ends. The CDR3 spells CASSVGDEQYF. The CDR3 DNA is TGTGCCAGCTCAGTGGGGGACGAGCAGTACTTC. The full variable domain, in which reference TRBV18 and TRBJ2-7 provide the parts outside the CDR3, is NAGVMQNPRHLVRRRGQEARLRCSPMKGHSHVYWYRQLPEEGLKFMVYLQKENIIDESGMPKERFSAEFPKEGPSILRIQQVVRGDSAAYFCASSVGDEQYFGPGTRLTVT.

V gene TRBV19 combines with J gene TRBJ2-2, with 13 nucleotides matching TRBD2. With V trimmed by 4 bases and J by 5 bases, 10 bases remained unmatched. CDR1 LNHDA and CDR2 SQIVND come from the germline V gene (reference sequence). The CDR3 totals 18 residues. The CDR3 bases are TGTGCCAGTAGTAGAACCTACCCGGGACTAGCGGGGACCGGGGAGCTGTTTTTT. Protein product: CASSRTYPGLAGTGELFF.

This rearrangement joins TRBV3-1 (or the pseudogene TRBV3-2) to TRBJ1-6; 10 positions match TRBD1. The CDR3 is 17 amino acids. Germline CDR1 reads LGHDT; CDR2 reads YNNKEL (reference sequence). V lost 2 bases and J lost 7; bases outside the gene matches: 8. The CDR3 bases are TGTGCCAGCAGCCAATGGACTGGACAGGGGGTCAATTCACCCCTCCACTTT. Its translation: CASSQWTGQGVNSPLHF.

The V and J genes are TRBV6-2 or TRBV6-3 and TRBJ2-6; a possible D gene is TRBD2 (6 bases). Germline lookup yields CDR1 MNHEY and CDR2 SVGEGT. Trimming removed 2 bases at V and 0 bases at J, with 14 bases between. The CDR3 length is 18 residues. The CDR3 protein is CASSYLAGGFSGANVLTF. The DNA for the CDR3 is TGTGCCAGCAGTTACCTGGCAGGAGGGTTCTCTGGGGCCAACGTCCTGACTTTC.

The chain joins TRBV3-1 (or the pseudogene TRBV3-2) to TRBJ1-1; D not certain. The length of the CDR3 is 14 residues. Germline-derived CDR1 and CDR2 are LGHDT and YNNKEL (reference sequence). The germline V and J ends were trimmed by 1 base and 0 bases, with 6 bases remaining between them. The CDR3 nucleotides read TGTGCCAGCAGCCAAGGCGGAGTGAACACTGAAGCTTTCTTT. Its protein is CASSQGGVNTEAFF.

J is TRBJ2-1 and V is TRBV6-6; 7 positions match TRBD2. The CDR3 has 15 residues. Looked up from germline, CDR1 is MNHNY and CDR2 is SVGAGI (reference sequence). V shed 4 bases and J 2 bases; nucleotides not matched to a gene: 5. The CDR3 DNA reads TGTGCCAGCAGTTTTCCCGGGACTACCTACAATGAGCAGTTCTTC. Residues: CASSFPGTTYNEQFF.

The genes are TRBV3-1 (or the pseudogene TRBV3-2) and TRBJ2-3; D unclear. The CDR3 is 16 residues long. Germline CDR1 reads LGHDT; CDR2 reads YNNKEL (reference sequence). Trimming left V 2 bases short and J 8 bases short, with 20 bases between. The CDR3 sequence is CASSQSRPSLVGTQYF. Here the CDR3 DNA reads TGTGCCAGCAGCCAATCGAGACCCTCGCTAGTTGGTACGCAGTATTTT.

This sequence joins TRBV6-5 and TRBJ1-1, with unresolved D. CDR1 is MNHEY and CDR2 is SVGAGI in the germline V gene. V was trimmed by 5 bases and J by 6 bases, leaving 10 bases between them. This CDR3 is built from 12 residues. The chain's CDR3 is CASSQLSSEAFF. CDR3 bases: TGTGCCAGCAGTCAGTTGAGCTCTGAAGCTTTCTTT.

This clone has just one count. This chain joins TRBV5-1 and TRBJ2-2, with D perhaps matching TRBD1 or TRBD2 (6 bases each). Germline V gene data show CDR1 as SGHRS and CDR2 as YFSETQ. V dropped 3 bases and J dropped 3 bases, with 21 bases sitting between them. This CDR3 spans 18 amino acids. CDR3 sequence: CASSSSGAGRPDTGELFF. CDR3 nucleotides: TGCGCCAGCAGCTCCTCGGGGGCGGGGCGCCCCGACACCGGGGAGCTGTTTTTT.

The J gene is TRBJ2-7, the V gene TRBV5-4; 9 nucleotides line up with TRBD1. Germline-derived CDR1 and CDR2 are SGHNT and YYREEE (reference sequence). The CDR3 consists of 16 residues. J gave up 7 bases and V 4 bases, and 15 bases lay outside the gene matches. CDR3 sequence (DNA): TGTGCCAGCAGCATTACAGGGGGCGGATTTACGGGGGAGCAGTACGTC. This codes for CASSITGGGFTGEQYV.

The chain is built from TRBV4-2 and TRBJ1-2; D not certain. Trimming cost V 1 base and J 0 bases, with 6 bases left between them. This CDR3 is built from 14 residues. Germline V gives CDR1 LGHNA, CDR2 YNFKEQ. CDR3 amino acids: CASSQGGPNYGYTF. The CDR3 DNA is TGTGCCAGCAGCCAAGGAGGACCTAACTATGGCTACACCTTC.

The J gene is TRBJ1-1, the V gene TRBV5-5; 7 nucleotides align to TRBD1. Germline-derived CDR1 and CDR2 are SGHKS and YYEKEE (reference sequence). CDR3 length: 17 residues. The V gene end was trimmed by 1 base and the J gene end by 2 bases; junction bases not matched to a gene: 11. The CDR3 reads CASSLRPGQTINTEAFF. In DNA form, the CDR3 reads TGTGCCAGCAGCTTGCGTCCGGGACAGACGATAAACACTGAAGCTTTCTTT.